These T cell receptor beta chains were read from a single sample in a study of blood T cell repertoires in COVID-19. TCRdb's copy holds only in-frame clones and misses some; the assay was immunoSEQ multiplex PCR. The data contain 90,000 to 100,000 clones, 65% to 85% of them singletons. The specimen was peripheral blood. The receptors shown here come from a man between 60 and 70 years old with acute or convalescent COVID-19. The CDR3 runs from the conserved cysteine through the conserved F or W. Each record gives: V gene, D gene, J gene, clone size, CDR3 DNA, CDR3 protein. A D gene is named only where the DNA matches it firmly. Only some rows state a clone size, as once, few, many or a class for expanded clones.

TRBV24-1	-	TRBJ1-5	-	TGTGCCACCAGCTTGGGGGCAAGCAATCAGCCCCAGCATTTT	CATSLGASNQPQHF
TRBV24-1	-	TRBJ1-5	-	TGTGCCACCAGGGACAGAGCGAGCAATCAGCCCCAGCATTTT	CATRDRASNQPQHF
TRBV7-2	-	TRBJ1-5	-	TGTGCCAGCAGCTTGGGGCAGGCAAGCAATCAGCCCCAGCATTTT	CASSLGQASNQPQHF
TRBV13	TRBD2	TRBJ2-5	-	TGTGCCAGCAGGCCACTACTAGCGGGGGGAGAAGAGACCCAGTACTTC	CASRPLLAGGEETQYF
TRBV10-2	-	TRBJ2-6	-	TGCGCCAGCAGTGAGTTGGTCAAGAGCTCTGGGGCCAACGTCCTGACTTTC	CASSELVKSSGANVLTF
TRBV27	TRBD1	TRBJ1-1	-	TGTGCCAGCAGGTCCTTAGGGCAGGGGGCCACTGAAGCTTTCTTT	CASRSLGQGATEAFF
TRBV27	-	TRBJ1-4	-	TGTGCCAGCAGTTTATCTGCGGTGGCGGGTGAAAAACTGTTTTTT	CASSLSAVAGEKLFF
TRBV14	TRBD2	TRBJ2-7	-	TGTGCCAGCAGCGCCCAGACGGGGGGGAAGTTCTACGAGCAGTACTTC	CASSAQTGGKFYEQYF
TRBV7-3	TRBD2	TRBJ2-1	-	TGTGCCAGCAGCCCCGGGACTAGAGTTTACAATGAGCAGTTCTTC	CASSPGTRVYNEQFF
TRBV19	-	TRBJ2-1	-	TGTGCCAGTAGCCCTCCCCGGAGGCTAAGCTCCTACAATGAGCAGTTCTTC	CASSPPRRLSSYNEQFF
TRBV11-2	-	TRBJ1-1	-	TGTGCCAGCAGCTTAGTTGGAGGGCTAAACACTGAAGCTTTCTTT	CASSLVGGLNTEAFF
TRBV5-1	-	TRBJ2-2	-	TGCGCCAGCAGCTTGGAACAGGCGGGGGCCGACACCGGGGAGCTGTTTTTT	CASSLEQAGADTGELFF
TRBV25-1	TRBD1	TRBJ1-1	few	TGTGCCAGCAGGGTCACAGGGGTGAACACTGAAGCTTTCTTT	CASRVTGVNTEAFF
TRBV2	-	TRBJ2-5	-	TGTGCCAGCACTGGACAAACGTACCAAGAGACCCAGTACTTC	CASTGQTYQETQYF
TRBV19	-	TRBJ1-4	-	TGTGCCAGTAGTCCTGCTAATTTGCAAAAACTGTTTTTT	CASSPANLQKLFF
TRBV7-7	-	TRBJ2-1	-	TGTGCCAGCAGCTTAGCGACATCGAGCTCCTACAATGAGCAGTTCTTC	CASSLATSSSYNEQFF
TRBV9	-	TRBJ2-6	-	TGTGCCAGCAGCGTAGGTGAGGGCTCTGGGGCCAACGTCCTGACTTTC	CASSVGEGSGANVLTF
TRBV5-1	TRBD2	TRBJ2-7	-	TGCGCCAGCAGCTTGGCCCTAGCGGGGGGGCCTCTATCCTACGAGCAGTACTTC	CASSLALAGGPLSYEQYF
TRBV7-2	-	TRBJ1-2	-	TGTGCCAGCAGCTCTCCCAGCGGCGGGCTTGATGGCTACACCTTC	CASSSPSGGLDGYTF
TRBV4-3	-	TRBJ2-1	-	TGCGCCAGCAGCCAAGGGGGAATGGGGGCAGCCTACAATGAGCAGTTCTTC	CASSQGGMGAAYNEQFF
TRBV2	-	TRBJ1-1	-	TGTGCCAGCAGTGCGACAGCTAACACTGAAGCTTTCTTT	CASSATANTEAFF
TRBV7-9	TRBD1	TRBJ1-1	-	TGTGCCAGCAGCTCTCCAGGGGGCGCGGTAACCACTGAAGCTTTCTTT	CASSSPGGAVTTEAFF
TRBV6-6	-	TRBJ2-7	-	TGTGCCAGCAGTTACGATGGTCCCAGCTCCTACGAGCAGTACTTC	CASSYDGPSSYEQYF
TRBV3-1/TRBV3-2	-	TRBJ2-2	once	TGTGCCAGCAGCCAAGACCCCGGGTCCAACACCGGGGAGCTGTTTTTT	CASSQDPGSNTGELFF
TRBV27	TRBD2	TRBJ2-7	once	TGTGCCAGCAGTTCAGGACTAGCAGGCTTATACGAGCAGTACTTC	CASSSGLAGLYEQYF
TRBV19	-	TRBJ1-2	-	TGTGCCAGTAGTATAGGCCCAGGGGAGGGCTATGGCTACACCTTC	CASSIGPGEGYGYTF
TRBV19	TRBD1	TRBJ1-5	-	TGTGCCAGCACCGGGACAGGGGGATTTGAGCCCCAGCATTTT	CASTGTGGFEPQHF
TRBV28	TRBD1	TRBJ1-4	-	TGTGCCAGCAGCAGAAACAGGGGGCTTGGTGAAAAACTGTTTTTT	CASSRNRGLGEKLFF
TRBV12-3/TRBV12-4	-	TRBJ1-2	-	TGTGCCAGCAGTTCTACCCCGGCGGGTGGCTACACCTTC	CASSSTPAGGYTF
TRBV18	TRBD1	TRBJ1-2	-	TGTGCCAGCTCACCAACGGGACAGATTTATGGCTACACCTTC	CASSPTGQIYGYTF
TRBV9	-	TRBJ1-6	-	TGTGCCAGCAGCGTAGCAGGCCGACATAATTCACCCCTCCACTTT	CASSVAGRHNSPLHF
TRBV4-2	-	TRBJ1-5	few	TGTGCCAGCAGCCAAGATCTGACAGACACTAGCAATCAGCCCCAGCATTTT	CASSQDLTDTSNQPQHF
TRBV5-1	-	TRBJ1-6	once	TGCGCCAGCAGCTTTGGGGTCTGGGGCGATAATTCACCCCTCCACTTT	CASSFGVWGDNSPLHF
TRBV18	TRBD1	TRBJ2-1	-	TGTGCCAGCTCAAGGGACAGGGGTCCCTTCTCGTCCAATGAGCAGTTCTTC	CASSRDRGPFSSNEQFF
TRBV7-3	-	TRBJ2-2	-	TGTGCCAGCAGCTTCGGCGGATGGATGACCGGGGAGCTGTTTTTT	CASSFGGWMTGELFF
TRBV6-6	TRBD1	TRBJ2-7	once	TGTGCCAGCAGTGGGACAGGACAGACCTACGAGCAGTACTTC	CASSGTGQTYEQYF
TRBV12-5	TRBD2	TRBJ2-3	once	TGTGCTAGTGCCCTATACCCACCCGGGAAGCGGGGGCTGACAGATACGCAGTATTTT	CASALYPPGKRGLTDTQYF
TRBV6-1	-	TRBJ1-2	-	TGTGCCAGCAGTGAAGTTGGGGGCGTAGTCTATGGCTACACCTTC	CASSEVGGVVYGYTF
TRBV10-2	-	TRBJ1-5	-	TGCGCCAGCAGTAGAGGGTCAGTTTATAGCAATCAGCCCCAGCATTTT	CASSRGSVYSNQPQHF
TRBV6-5	-	TRBJ1-1	-	TGTGCCAGCAGTTATACGGGGGATGGCACTGAAGCTTTCTTT	CASSYTGDGTEAFF
TRBV15	TRBD1	TRBJ2-7	-	TGTGCCACCAGCAGGGCGACAGGGCACAGCTACGAGCAGTACTTC	CATSRATGHSYEQYF
TRBV4-1	-	TRBJ1-1	-	TGCGCCAGCAGCCCCCTTGGGGGACATTCGACTTCCCTGAACACTGAAGCTTTCTTT	CASSPLGGHSTSLNTEAFF
TRBV12-3/TRBV12-4	-	TRBJ1-1	-	TGTGCCAGCCAGGAGAACACTGAAGCTTTCTTT	CASQENTEAFF
TRBV19	-	TRBJ2-7	-	TGTGCCAGTAGCGACAGGCCTACCTACGAGCAGTACTTC	CASSDRPTYEQYF